These T cell receptor beta chains were read from a single sample in a study of T cell responses to AZD1222 COVID-19 vaccine. The data were produced by immunoSEQ multiplex PCR, yet TCRdb's version contains in-frame clones alone and is incomplete. This sample has roughly 140,000 clones; under 95% occur once, and the top ten carry under 5.5%. The specimen comprised peripheral blood, sampled on day 0 of AZD1222 vaccination. The receptors here all came from an adult in good health. CDR3s include the opening cysteine and the closing phenylalanine or tryptophan. The D gene is left open where the match is weak. Size is stated for part of the rows, as once, few or many counts, or as a class when the clone is expanded.

NA | NA | TRBJ2-1 | TRBV21-1 | TGTGCCAGCAGCCTCCGGACTAGCGGGACCTACAATGAGCAGTTCTTC | CASSLRTSGTYNEQFF
NA | TRBD1 | TRBJ1-6 | TRBV25-1 | TGTGCCAGCAGCCGGACAGGGTCAGGGGTGGGATCACCCCTCCACTTT | CASSRTGSGVGSPLHF
NA | NA | TRBJ2-1 | TRBV18 | TGTGCCAGCTCCCTGGAGGGGTACAATGAGCAGTTCTTC | CASSLEGYNEQFF
NA | NA | TRBJ2-7 | TRBV4-1 | TGCGCCAGCAGCCAAGAAAACGGGAGATGGGACGAGCAGTACTTC | CASSQENGRWDEQYF
NA | NA | TRBJ1-2 | TRBV19 | TGTGCCAGTAGTATAGAACGGCGGGGAAAAGGGAACTATGGCTACACCTTC | CASSIERRGKGNYGYTF
few | NA | TRBJ1-4 | TRBV14 | TGTGCCAGCAGCCCGCGAGGACTGTTTTTT | CASSPRGLFF
NA | NA | TRBJ1-4 | TRBV7-8 | TGTGCCAGCAGCCCACGGACGGATGAAAAACTGTTTTTT | CASSPRTDEKLFF
NA | NA | TRBJ1-2 | TRBV7-2 | TGTGCCAGCAGCTTAGTATCCGGATATGGCTACACCTTC | CASSLVSGYGYTF
few | NA | TRBJ1-6 | TRBV4-3 | TGCGCCAGCAGCCAAGAGGTGACAGGCGGCGTATCGAATTCACCCCTCCACTTT | CASSQEVTGGVSNSPLHF
NA | TRBD1 | TRBJ1-4 | TRBV6-6 | TGTGCCAGCAGTGGACAGACAGGGGTGGTTGGTGAAAAACTGTTTTTT | CASSGQTGVVGEKLFF
NA | NA | TRBJ2-1 | TRBV3-1/TRBV3-2 | TGTGCCAGCAGCTACAACACAATGAGCATTGCGAATGAGCAGTTCTTC | CASSYNTMSIANEQFF
once | NA | TRBJ2-3 | TRBV7-2 | TGTGCCAGCAGCTTAACGGGCGCAGATACGCAGTATTTT | CASSLTGADTQYF
once | TRBD1 | TRBJ2-7 | TRBV11-3 | TGTGCCAGCAGCCCAACGACAGGGGCTTTGATCTACGAGCAGTACTTC | CASSPTTGALIYEQYF
NA | TRBD1 | TRBJ1-4 | TRBV19 | TGTGCCAGTAGTATCACAGGGGAGGGAACTAATGAAAAACTGTTTTTT | CASSITGEGTNEKLFF
NA | NA | TRBJ1-5 | TRBV2 | TGTGCCAGCTCTGAAGTTGGGTATGGACAGCCCCAGCATTTT | CASSEVGYGQPQHF
NA | TRBD2 | TRBJ2-5 | TRBV4-1 | TGCGCCAGCAGCCAATCCCCGGGAGGGGCGGTAGGGGAGACCCAGTACTTC | CASSQSPGGAVGETQYF
NA | NA | TRBJ1-1 | TRBV27 | TGTGCCAGCAGCCGCGGACACTTGAACACTGAAGCTTTCTTT | CASSRGHLNTEAFF
NA | NA | TRBJ1-1 | TRBV12-3/TRBV12-4 | TGTGCCAGCAGGGGGGCATACCGCACTGAAGCTTTCTTT | CASRGAYRTEAFF
NA | NA | TRBJ2-7 | TRBV7-9 | TGTGCCAGCAGCGTAAAGCAGGGGCAGGACTACGAGCAGTACTTC | CASSVKQGQDYEQYF
NA | NA | TRBJ2-2 | TRBV28 | TGTGCCAGCAGTTTACCGCCGGCGGGACACGGCACCGGGGAGCTGTTTTTT | CASSLPPAGHGTGELFF
NA | NA | TRBJ2-3 | TRBV12-3/TRBV12-4 | TGTGCCAGCAGCCTCACTCGACCACCGCAGTATTTT | CASSLTRPPQYF
NA | NA | TRBJ1-5 | TRBV28 | TGTGCCAGCACCCAGGGAAGTAATCAGCCCCAGCATTTT | CASTQGSNQPQHF
NA | TRBD1 | TRBJ2-3 | TRBV9 | TGTGCCAGCAGCGTACCGTCGACAGGGGGCACAGATACGCAGTATTTT | CASSVPSTGGTDTQYF
NA | NA | TRBJ1-5 | TRBV6-2/TRBV6-3 | TGTGCCAGCAGTGCGTCCAGGGGCGCTCAGCCCCAGCATTTT | CASSASRGAQPQHF
NA | NA | TRBJ2-4 | TRBV7-2 | TGTGCCAGCAGCCCCCTCGGCGGGGTAGCCAAAAACATTCAGTACTTC | CASSPLGGVAKNIQYF
NA | NA | TRBJ2-7 | TRBV19 | TGTGCCAGTAGGGACTCTACGAAAAGCTCCTACGAGCAGTACTTC | CASRDSTKSSYEQYF
NA | NA | TRBJ1-2 | TRBV30 | TGTGCCAGCAGGACAGAACGCGGCTACACCTTC | CASRTERGYTF
NA | NA | TRBJ2-7 | TRBV20-1 | TGCAGTGCTAGTAGCCTAACCTACGAGCAGTACTTC | CSASSLTYEQYF
NA | NA | TRBJ1-2 | TRBV4-1 | TGCGCCAGCAGCCAAGGGACCTTAGCTAACTATGGCTACACCTTC | CASSQGTLANYGYTF
once | TRBD1 | TRBJ2-1 | TRBV28 | TGTGCCAGCAGTTTGATCGGGACAGGGACGGGGGAGCAGTTCTTC | CASSLIGTGTGEQFF
once | TRBD1 | TRBJ2-5 | TRBV4-1 | TGCGCCAGCAGCCTGAACAGGGGGGCCCAAGAGACCCAGTACTTC | CASSLNRGAQETQYF
NA | TRBD2 | TRBJ2-1 | TRBV11-3 | TGTGCCAGCAGCTTGGGACTAGCGGGAGACTACAATGAGCAGTTCTTC | CASSLGLAGDYNEQFF
NA | NA | TRBJ2-7 | TRBV18 | TGTGCCAGCTCAAATCTGGCGCGGCCACCCGGGGACTCCTACGAGCAGTACTTC | CASSNLARPPGDSYEQYF
NA | NA | TRBJ1-1 | TRBV5-4 | TGTGCCAGCAGCTTTGGTTGGGGATCTGAAGCTTTCTTT | CASSFGWGSEAFF
NA | NA | TRBJ2-1 | TRBV11-2 | TGTGCCAGCAGCTCCCCCGAGGGGACTGAGCAGTTCTTC | CASSSPEGTEQFF
NA | NA | TRBJ1-6 | TRBV7-2 | TGTGCCAGCAGCCCGGGCGGGGTTTCACCCCTCCACTTT | CASSPGGVSPLHF
NA | NA | TRBJ1-2 | TRBV28 | TGTGCCAGCGGAAGACTTGACGGCTACACCTTC | CASGRLDGYTF
NA | TRBD2 | TRBJ2-7 | TRBV11-2 | TGTGCCAGCAGACCGACTAGCGGCTACGAGCAGTACTTC | CASRPTSGYEQYF
NA | NA | TRBJ1-1 | TRBV5-4 | TGTGCCAGCAGCTTGGGGGGGGGTCTTGAAGCTTTCTTT | CASSLGGGLEAFF
NA | TRBD1 | TRBJ2-7 | TRBV19 | TGTGCCAGTAGTATGAGGGGGCACTCCTACGAGCAGTACTTC | CASSMRGHSYEQYF
NA | TRBD2 | TRBJ2-2 | TRBV4-3 | TGCGCCAGCAGCCTGAGGACTAGCGGGGGTTGGCTGTTTTTT | CASSLRTSGGWLFF
NA | NA | TRBJ1-2 | TRBV5-8 | TGTGCCAGCAGCCTTTTGACAGCGGACTATGGCTACACCTTC | CASSLLTADYGYTF
NA | NA | TRBJ2-2 | TRBV25-1 | TGTGCCAGCAGTGAATTCCTATCTACCGGGGAGCTGTTTTTT | CASSEFLSTGELFF
once | NA | TRBJ1-3 | TRBV28 | TGTGCCAGCAGACGACAATTTACGGGAAACACCATATATTTT | CASRRQFTGNTIYF
NA | NA | TRBJ1-2 | TRBV5-1 | TGCGCCAGCAGTTGGGGAACCGGCTACACCTTC | CASSWGTGYTF
NA | TRBD1 | TRBJ1-4 | TRBV6-6 | TGTGCCAGCAGTTACTTGGGACAGGGGGGTAATGAAAAACTGTTTTTT | CASSYLGQGGNEKLFF
NA | NA | TRBJ1-6 | TRBV19 | TGTGCCAGTATGTTGAGTTTTGGTTCACCCCTCCACTTT | CASMLSFGSPLHF
NA | NA | TRBJ1-1 | TRBV27 | TGTGCCACCCGAGGGGGGTTGAACACTGAAGCTTTCTTT | CATRGGLNTEAFF